In its sample, the clone carrying this T cell receptor beta chain was seen many times. Its antigen remains unknown. Noted time point: persistent/refractory GD, antithyroid drugs over 5 years with positive TRAb. The TCR library was made from RNA extracted from PBMCs. The authors drew 7 to 10 milliliters of peripheral blood into EDTA tubes. These data belong to a study of regulatory T cells in long-lasting Graves disease. Study at large: Those with persistent Graves' disease had received antithyroid drugs for over 5 years with positive TSH receptor antibodies.

Findings of the study overall: Persistent Graves' patients had lower TCR diversity than newly diagnosed ones. New patients shared 950 to 1,000 public clonotypes, fewer than the roughly 2,600 shared by persistent patients.

Combining iRepertoire HTBI primers with Arm-PCR of CDR3 regions, the authors built TCR beta libraries. In TCRdb, the multiplex PCR reads were re-called with MiXCR into one record per CDR3 protein. The table includes almost 350,000 distinct CDR3 sequences, 20% detected once. Per germline, CDR1 MDHEN and CDR2 SYDVKM. The CDR3 extends over 19 amino acids. The germline V and J ends were trimmed by 6 bases and 0 bases, with 24 bases remaining between them. This clonotype originated in a female donor with Graves disease. The material was peripheral blood mononuclear cells (PBMCs), obtained when the disease was refractory, from a patient treated with antithyroid drugs. The chain combines TRBV28 with TRBJ1-5, with D maybe TRBD1 (6 bases). The CDR3 spells CASRRRSGTHIRSNQPQHF. CDR3 DNA sequence: TGTGCCAGCAGACGTCGATCCGGGACACATATCCGTAGCAATCAGCCCCAGCATTTT. The whole variable domain, remainder taken from reference TRBV28 and TRBJ1-5, is DVKVTQSSRYLVKRTGEKVFLECVQDMDHENMFWYRQDPGLGLRLIYFSYDVKMKEKGDIPEGYSVSREKKERFSLILESASTNQTSMYLCASRRRSGTHIRSNQPQHFGDGTRLSIL.